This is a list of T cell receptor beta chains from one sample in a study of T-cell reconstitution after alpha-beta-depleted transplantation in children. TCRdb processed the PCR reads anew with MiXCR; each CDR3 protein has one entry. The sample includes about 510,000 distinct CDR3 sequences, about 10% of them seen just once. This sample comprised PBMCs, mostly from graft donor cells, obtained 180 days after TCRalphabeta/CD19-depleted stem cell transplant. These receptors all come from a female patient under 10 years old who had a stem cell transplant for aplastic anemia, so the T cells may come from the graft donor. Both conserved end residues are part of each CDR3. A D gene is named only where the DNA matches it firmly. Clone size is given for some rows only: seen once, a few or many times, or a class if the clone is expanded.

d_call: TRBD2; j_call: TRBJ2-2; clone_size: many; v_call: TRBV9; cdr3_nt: TGTGCCAGCAGCGGAGGTGGAATAGCGGGAGCAGCCGGGGAGCTGTTTTTT; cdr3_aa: CASSGGGIAGAAGELFF
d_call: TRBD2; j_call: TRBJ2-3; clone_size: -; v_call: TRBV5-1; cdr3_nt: TGCGCCAGCAGCAGGCCGGGACTAGCGTCCGGGGATACGCAGTATTTT; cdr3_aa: CASSRPGLASGDTQYF
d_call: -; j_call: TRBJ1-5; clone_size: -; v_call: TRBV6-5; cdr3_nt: TGTGCCAGCAGTTCGAGAAGGGAGGGCAATCAGCCCCAGCATTTT; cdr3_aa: CASSSRREGNQPQHF
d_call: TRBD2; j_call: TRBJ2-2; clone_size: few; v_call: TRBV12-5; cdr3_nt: TGTGCTAGTGGTTTGTCACGCGGGAGTTTGGACACCGGGGAGCTGTTTTTT; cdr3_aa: CASGLSRGSLDTGELFF
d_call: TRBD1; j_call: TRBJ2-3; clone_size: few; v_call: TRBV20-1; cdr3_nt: TGCAGTGCTAGAGCCGGGACAGTAACCACAGATACGCAGTATTTT; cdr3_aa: CSARAGTVTTDTQYF
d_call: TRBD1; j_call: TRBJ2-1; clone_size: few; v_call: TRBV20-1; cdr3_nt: TGCAGTGCAACCGGGACAGGGGGATCGAGATCCTACAATGAGCAGTTCTTC; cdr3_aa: CSATGTGGSRSYNEQFF
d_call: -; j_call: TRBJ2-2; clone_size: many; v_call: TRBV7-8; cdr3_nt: TGTGCCAGCAGCTTATGGCTAGAGGGTGGGGAGCTGTTTTTT; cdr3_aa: CASSLWLEGGELFF
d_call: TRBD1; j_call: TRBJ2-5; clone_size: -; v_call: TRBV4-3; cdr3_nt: TGCGCCAGCAGCCATCCCGGGACAGGGGGGACCCAGTACTTC; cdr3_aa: CASSHPGTGGTQYF
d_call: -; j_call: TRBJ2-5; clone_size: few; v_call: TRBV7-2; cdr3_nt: TGTGCCAGCAGCTTCAGGGCCCATGAGACCCAGTACTTC; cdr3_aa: CASSFRAHETQYF
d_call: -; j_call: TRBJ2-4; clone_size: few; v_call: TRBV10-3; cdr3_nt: TGTGCCATCAGCATCAGGGGCCCTAGCGGTGCCAAAAACATTCAGTACTTC; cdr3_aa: CAISIRGPSGAKNIQYF
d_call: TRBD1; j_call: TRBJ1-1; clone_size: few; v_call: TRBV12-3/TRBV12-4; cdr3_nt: TGTGCCAGCAGGTCCCCCAGGGGGCGAGTCGATTCCACTGAAGCTTTCTTT; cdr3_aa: CASRSPRGRVDSTEAFF
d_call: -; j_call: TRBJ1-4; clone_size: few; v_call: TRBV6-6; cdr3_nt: TGTGCCAGCAGCCAAATCCTACAGGGAAGACTGTTTTTT; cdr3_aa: CASSQILQGRLFF
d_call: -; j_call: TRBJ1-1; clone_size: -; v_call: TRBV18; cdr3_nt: TGTGCCAGCTCACCACCGGCCCGGAGCGGGGGGCGGTACACTGAAGCTTTCTTT; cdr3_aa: CASSPPARSGGRYTEAFF
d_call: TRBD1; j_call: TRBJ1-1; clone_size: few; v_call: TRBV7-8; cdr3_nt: TGTGCCAGCAGCAGGATCAGGGGGCCCTCGAAATCCGCTTTCTTT; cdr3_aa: CASSRIRGPSKSAFF
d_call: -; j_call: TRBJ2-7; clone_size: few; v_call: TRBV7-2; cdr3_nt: TGTGCCAGCACCCCGGGGTACGAGCAGTACTTC; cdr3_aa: CASTPGYEQYF
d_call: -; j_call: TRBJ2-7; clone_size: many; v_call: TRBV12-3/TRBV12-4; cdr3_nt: TGTGCCAGCAGCGAACAGGGCTACGAGCAGTACTTC; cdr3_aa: CASSEQGYEQYF
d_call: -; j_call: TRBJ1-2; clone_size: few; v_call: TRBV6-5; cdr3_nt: TGTGCCAGCAGTTGGCCTTCCCTGGGGCAGGGGTATGGCTACACCTTC; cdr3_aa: CASSWPSLGQGYGYTF
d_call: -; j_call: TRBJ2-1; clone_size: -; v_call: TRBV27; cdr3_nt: TGTGCCAGCACTAGGACTGGCTCCTACAATGAGCAGTTCTTC; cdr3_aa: CASTRTGSYNEQFF
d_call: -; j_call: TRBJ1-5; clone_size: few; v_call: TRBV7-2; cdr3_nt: TGTGCCAGCAGCCCCAGAAGGCTTCAGCCCCAGCATTTT; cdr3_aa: CASSPRRLQPQHF
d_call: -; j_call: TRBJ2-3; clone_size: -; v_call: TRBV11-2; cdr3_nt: TGTGCCAGCAGCTTCCGATCTACTCCCCTAAGCACAGATACGCAGTATTTT; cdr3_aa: CASSFRSTPLSTDTQYF
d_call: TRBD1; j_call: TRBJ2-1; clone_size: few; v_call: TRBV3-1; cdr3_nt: TGTGCCAGCAGCCAAGTATTTCAGGGGGCCAGCTCGGATGAGCAGTTCTTC; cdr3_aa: CASSQVFQGASSDEQFF
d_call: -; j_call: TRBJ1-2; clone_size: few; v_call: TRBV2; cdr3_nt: TGTGCCAGCACCCTGGGTGGCGGCTACACCTTC; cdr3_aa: CASTLGGGYTF
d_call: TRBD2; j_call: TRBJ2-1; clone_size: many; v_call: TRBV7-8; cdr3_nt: TGTGCCAGCAGCCTGAGGTCTGCGGGAGTATATGAGCAGTTCTTC; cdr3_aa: CASSLRSAGVYEQFF
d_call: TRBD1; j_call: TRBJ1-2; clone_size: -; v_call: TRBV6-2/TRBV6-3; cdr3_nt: TGTGCCAGCAGTCCCCGGACAGGGACCCCAGATGGCTACACCTTC; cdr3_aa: CASSPRTGTPDGYTF
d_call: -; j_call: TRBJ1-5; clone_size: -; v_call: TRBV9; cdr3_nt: TGTGCCAGCAGCGCGGGGGGGGGCTCCGTGCGAAATCAGCCCCAGCATTTT; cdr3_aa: CASSAGGGSVRNQPQHF
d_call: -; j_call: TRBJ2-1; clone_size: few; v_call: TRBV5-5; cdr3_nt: TGTGCCAGCAGCTTGGGGCAGAATGCGAATGAGCAGTTCTTC; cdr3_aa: CASSLGQNANEQFF
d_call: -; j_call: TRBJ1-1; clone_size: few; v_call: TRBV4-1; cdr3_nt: TGCGCCAGCAGCCAAGATTCGGCTTTCTTT; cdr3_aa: CASSQDSAFF
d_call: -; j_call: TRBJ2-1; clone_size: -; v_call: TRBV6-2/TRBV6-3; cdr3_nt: TGTGCCAGCGTCCTAGGGATTAGCGGTTACAATGAGCAGTTCTTC; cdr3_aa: CASVLGISGYNEQFF
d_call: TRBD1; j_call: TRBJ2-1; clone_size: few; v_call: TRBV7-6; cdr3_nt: TGTGCCAGCAGCTTAGTCCGGGACAGGGCCCATGAGCAGTTCTTC; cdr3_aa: CASSLVRDRAHEQFF
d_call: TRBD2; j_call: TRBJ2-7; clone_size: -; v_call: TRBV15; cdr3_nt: TGTGCCACCAGCAGAGGGACTAGCGGGAAGAGAAGGTACTTC; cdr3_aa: CATSRGTSGKRRYF
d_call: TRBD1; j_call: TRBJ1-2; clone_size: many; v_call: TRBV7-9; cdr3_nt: TGTGCCAGCAGCTTCCGCCCCCAGGGGGGATTCGACTATGGCTACACCTTC; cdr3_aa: CASSFRPQGGFDYGYTF
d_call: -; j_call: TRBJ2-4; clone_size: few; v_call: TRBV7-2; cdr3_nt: TGTGCCAGCAGCCCACCCGGGACAATGAGGGACATTCAGTACTTC; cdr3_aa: CASSPPGTMRDIQYF
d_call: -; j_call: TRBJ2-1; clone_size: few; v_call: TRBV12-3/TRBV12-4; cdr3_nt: TGTGCCAGCAGTGCGCACGTTGAGCAGTTCTTC; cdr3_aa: CASSAHVEQFF
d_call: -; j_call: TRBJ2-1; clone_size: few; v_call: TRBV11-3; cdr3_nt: TGTGCCAGCAGCGAACGTGGAGGGAATGAGCAGTTCTTC; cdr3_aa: CASSERGGNEQFF
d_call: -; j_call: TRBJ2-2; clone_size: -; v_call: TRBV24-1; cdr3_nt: TGTGCCACCAGTGATCTCCGGGAGAAGAACACCGGGGAGCTGTTTTTT; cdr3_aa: CATSDLREKNTGELFF
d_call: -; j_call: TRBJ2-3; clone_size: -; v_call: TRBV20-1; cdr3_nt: TGCAGTGCTAGTGTTGCGGGATCTAGCACAGATACGCAGTATTTT; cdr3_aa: CSASVAGSSTDTQYF
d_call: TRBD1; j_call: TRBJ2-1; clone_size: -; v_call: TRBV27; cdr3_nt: TGTGCCAGCAGTTTAACCGGGACAGGGTCTTACAATGAGCAGTTCTTC; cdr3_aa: CASSLTGTGSYNEQFF
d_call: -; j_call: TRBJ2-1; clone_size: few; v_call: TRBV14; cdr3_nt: TGTGCCAGCAGCCAATGGTTCTCGGGAAACAATGAGCAGTTCTTC; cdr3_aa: CASSQWFSGNNEQFF
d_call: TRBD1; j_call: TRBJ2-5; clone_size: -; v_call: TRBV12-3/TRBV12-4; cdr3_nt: TGTGCCAGCAGACCGGGACAGGGGTTACAAGAGACCCAGTACTTC; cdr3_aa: CASRPGQGLQETQYF
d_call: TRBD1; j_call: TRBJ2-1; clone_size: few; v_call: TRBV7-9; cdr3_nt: TGTGCCAGCAGCGCAACCGGGACAGGAACCTACAATGAGCAGTTCTTC; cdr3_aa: CASSATGTGTYNEQFF
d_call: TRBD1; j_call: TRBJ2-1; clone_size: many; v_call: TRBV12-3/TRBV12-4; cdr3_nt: TGTGCCAGCAGTTTAGGGGGACAGGGCATTCATTTCTACAATGAGCAGTTCTTC; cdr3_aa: CASSLGGQGIHFYNEQFF
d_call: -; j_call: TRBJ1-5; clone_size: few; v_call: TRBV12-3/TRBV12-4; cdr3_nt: TGTGCCAGCAGTCCAGACAGGTCAAGACCCCAGCATTTT; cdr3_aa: CASSPDRSRPQHF
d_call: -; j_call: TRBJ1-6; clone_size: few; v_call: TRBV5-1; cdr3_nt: TGCGCCAGCAGCCTCGAAATTAATTCACCCCTCCACTTT; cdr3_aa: CASSLEINSPLHF
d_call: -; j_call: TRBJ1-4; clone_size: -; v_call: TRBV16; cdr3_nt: TGTGCCAGCAGCCAATCGCGGCCAGTGAGGAATGAAAAACTGTTTTTT; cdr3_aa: CASSQSRPVRNEKLFF
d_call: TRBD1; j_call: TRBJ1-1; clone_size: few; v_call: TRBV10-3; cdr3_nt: TGTGCCATCAAAAGAACAGGGGCATTCGACACTGAAGCTTTCTTT; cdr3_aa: CAIKRTGAFDTEAFF
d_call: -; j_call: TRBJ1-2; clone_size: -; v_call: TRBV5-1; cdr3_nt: TGCGCCAGCAGCTTGGAGGTGGGATACGGCTACACCTTC; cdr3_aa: CASSLEVGYGYTF
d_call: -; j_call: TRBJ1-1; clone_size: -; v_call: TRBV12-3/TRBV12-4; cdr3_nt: TGTGCCAGCCGGACAGCGCATGTGGGGGAAGCTTTCTTT; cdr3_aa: CASRTAHVGEAFF
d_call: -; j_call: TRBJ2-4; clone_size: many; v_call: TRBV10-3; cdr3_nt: TGTGCCATCAGTGACCGGACCCTTAACATTCAGTACTTC; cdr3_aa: CAISDRTLNIQYF
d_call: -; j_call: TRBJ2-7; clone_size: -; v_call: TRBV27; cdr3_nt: TGTGCCAGCAGTACTAAAGCGGACCTCCCTTGGGAGCAGTACTTC; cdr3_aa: CASSTKADLPWEQYF
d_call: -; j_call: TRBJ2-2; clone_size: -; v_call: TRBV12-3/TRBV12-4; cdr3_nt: TGTGCCAGCGAATTAGACCTGAACACCGGGGAGCTGTTTTTT; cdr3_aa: CASELDLNTGELFF
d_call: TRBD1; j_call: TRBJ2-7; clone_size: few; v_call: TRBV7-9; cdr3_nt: TGTGCCAGCAGCCCGGACAGGGCAAACTACGAGCAGTACTTC; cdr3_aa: CASSPDRANYEQYF
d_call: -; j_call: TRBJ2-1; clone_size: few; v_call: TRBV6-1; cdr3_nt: TGTGCCAGCCGAGACCGAAATGGGGTGCCTGAGCAGTTCTTC; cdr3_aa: CASRDRNGVPEQFF
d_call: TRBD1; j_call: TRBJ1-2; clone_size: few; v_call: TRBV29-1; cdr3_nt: TGCAGCGTTGGGGGGACAGGGGCTTATGGCTACACCTTC; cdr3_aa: CSVGGTGAYGYTF